In its sample, the clone carrying this TCR beta chain was seen a few times. The antigen is undetermined. CDR1 and CDR2 from the germline V gene are SGHRS and YFSETQ. J gave up 9 bases and V 4 bases, and 3 bases lay outside the gene matches. The length of the CDR3 is 14 residues. Presence of unique molecular identifiers characterized the TCR beta cDNA libraries. In TCRdb, the PCR reads were re-called with MiXCR into one record per CDR3 protein. This table has about 680,000 distinct CDR3 sequences, about 60% appearing once. This record comes from a study of post-analysis software for immune sequencing data. Turning to the study itself: Disease courses included relapsing-remitting, secondary progressive and progressive-relapsing multiple sclerosis. Study conclusions and caveats: About five TRBV segments, including TRBV5-6, TRBV5-1 and TRBV20-1, were more frequent in patients than controls.

This receptor was identified in a girl aged 2 to 9 with multiple sclerosis. The chain couples TRBV5-1 to TRBJ2-4, with TRBD2 identical over 14 bases. What was sequenced was blood. CDR3 region: CASSLGTSGGIQYF. The CDR3 nucleotides are TGCGCCAGCAGCCTCGGGACTAGCGGGGGCATTCAGTACTTC. Using reference TRBV5-1 and TRBJ2-4 for the parts outside the CDR3, the full variable domain is KAGVTQTPRYLIKTRGQQVTLSCSPISGHRSVSWYQQTPGQGLQFLFEYFSETQRNKGNFPGRFSGRQFSNSRSEMNVSTLELGDSALYLCASSLGTSGGIQYFGAGTRLSVL.